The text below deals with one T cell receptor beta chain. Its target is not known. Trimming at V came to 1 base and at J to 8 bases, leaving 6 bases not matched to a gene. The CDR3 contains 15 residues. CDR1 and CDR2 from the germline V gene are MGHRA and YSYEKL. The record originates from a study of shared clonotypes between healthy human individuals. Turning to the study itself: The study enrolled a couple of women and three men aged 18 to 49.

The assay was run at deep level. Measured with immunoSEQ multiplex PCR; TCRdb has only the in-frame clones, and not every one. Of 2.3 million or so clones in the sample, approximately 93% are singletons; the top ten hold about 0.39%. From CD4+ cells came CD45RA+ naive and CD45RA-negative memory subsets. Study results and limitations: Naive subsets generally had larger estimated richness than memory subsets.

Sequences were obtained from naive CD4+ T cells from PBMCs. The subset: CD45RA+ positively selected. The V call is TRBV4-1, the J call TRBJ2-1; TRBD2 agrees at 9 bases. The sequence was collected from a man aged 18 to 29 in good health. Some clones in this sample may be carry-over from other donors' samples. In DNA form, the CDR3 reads TGCGCCAGCAGCCAAGCTGGCGGGAGGGCCCATGAGCAGTTCTTC. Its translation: CASSQAGGRAHEQFF.